This paragraph covers one T cell receptor beta chain sequence. Naive CD8 cells lacked CD45RO, underwent positive selection for CCR7 and left out terminally differentiated effector memory CD45RA+ cells. V was trimmed by 3 bases and J by 4 bases, leaving 11 bases between them. In germline, CDR1 is SGHRS, CDR2 YFSETQ. This CDR3 comprises 13 residues. Data came from immunoSEQ multiplex PCR; TCRdb stores just in-frame clones and leaves some out. This sample has about 2 million clones; about 94% occur once, and the top ten carry approximately 1.2%. This specimen comes from a study of shared clonotypes between healthy human individuals.

The origin of this receptor is a man aged 18 to 30 in good health. Specimen: naive CD8+ T cells sorted from blood. This chain connects TRBV5-1 to TRBJ2-7; D possibly corresponds to TRBD1 (6 bases). DNA for the CDR3: TGCGCCAGCAGCTCCCAGGACAGTTACGAGCAGTACTTC. Protein sequence: CASSSQDSYEQYF.